The subject of this entry is one T cell receptor (beta chain). The entry originates in a study of blood T cell repertoires in COVID-19. Across the study: Italy, Spain and the United States were the sources of the convalescent and acute COVID-19 samples. PBMCs, B-cell-depleted T cells, or T cells provided the cDNA or gDNA that made up the material.

While infection was still active, Seattle patients were enrolled and then followed longitudinally. V dropped 2 bases and J dropped 4 bases, with 12 bases sitting between them. Germline assignment: CDR1 MRHNA and CDR2 SNTAGT. The CDR3 sequence is 15 residues long. Per the study methods: The assay estimated nucleated cells by amplifying reference gene primers. TCRdb's copy holds only in-frame clones and misses some; the assay was immunoSEQ multiplex PCR. V, J and clone size were drawn from that table, and D and trimming were deduced from the DNA. The sample has roughly 480,000 clones; 85% to 90% are singletons.

V is TRBV6-4 and J is TRBJ2-1, with unresolved D. The specimen was peripheral blood. This clonotype originated in a young man with COVID-19, enrolled during active disease. The CDR3 sequence is CASSDGQDPYNEQFF. The CDR3 DNA reads TGTGCCAGCAGTGACGGGCAAGACCCATACAATGAGCAGTTCTTC.